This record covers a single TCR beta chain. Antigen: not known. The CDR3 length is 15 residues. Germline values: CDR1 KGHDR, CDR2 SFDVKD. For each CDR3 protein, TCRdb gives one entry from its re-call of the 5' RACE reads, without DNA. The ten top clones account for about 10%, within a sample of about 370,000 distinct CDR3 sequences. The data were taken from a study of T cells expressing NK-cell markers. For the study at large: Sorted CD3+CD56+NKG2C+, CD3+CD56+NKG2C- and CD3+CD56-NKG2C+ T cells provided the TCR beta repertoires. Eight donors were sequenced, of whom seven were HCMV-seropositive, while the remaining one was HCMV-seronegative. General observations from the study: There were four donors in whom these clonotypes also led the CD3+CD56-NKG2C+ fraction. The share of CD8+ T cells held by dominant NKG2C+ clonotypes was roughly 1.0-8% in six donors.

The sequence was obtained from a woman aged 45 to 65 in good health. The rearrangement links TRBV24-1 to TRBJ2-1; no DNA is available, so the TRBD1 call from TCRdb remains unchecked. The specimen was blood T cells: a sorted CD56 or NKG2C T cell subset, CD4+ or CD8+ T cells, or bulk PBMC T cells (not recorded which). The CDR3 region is CATSSRQGDGNEQFF.